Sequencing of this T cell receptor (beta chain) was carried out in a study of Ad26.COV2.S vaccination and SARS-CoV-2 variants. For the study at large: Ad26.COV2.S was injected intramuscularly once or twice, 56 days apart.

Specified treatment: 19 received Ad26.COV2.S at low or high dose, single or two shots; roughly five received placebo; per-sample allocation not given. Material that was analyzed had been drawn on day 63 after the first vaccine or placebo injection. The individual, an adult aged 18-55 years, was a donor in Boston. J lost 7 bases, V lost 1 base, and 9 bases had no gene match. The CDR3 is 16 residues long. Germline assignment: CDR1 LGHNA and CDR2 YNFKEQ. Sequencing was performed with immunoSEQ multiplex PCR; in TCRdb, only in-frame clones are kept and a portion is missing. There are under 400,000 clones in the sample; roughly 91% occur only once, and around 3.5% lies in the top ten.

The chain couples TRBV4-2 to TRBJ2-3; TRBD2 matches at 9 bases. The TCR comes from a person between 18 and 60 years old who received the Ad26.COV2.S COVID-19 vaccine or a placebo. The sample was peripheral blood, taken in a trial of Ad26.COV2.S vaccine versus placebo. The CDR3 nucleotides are TGTGCCAGCAGCCAAGTTGGAGTGACTAGCGGACATACGCAGTATTTT. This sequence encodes CASSQVGVTSGHTQYF.